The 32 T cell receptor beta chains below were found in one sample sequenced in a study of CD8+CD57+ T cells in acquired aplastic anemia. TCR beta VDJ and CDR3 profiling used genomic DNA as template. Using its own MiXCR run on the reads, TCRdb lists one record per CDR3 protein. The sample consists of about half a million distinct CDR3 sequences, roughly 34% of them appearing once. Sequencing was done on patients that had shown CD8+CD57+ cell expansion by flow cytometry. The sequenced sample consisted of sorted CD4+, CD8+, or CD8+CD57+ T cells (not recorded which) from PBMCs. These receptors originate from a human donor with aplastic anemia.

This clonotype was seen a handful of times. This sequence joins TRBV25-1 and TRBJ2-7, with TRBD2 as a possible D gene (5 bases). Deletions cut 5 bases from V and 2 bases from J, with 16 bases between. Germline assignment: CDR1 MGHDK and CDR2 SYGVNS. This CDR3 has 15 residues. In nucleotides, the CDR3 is TGTGCCAGCAGTTACGGACTGGAGCGGACCTACGAGCAGTACTTC. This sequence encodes CASSYGLERTYEQYF.

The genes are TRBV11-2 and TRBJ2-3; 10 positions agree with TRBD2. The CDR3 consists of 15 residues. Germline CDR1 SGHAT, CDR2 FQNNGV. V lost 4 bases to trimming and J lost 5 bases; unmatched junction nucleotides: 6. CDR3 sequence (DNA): TGTGCCAGCAGCTGGATCTTAGCGGGGGGAGATACGCAGTATTTT. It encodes CASSWILAGGDTQYF.

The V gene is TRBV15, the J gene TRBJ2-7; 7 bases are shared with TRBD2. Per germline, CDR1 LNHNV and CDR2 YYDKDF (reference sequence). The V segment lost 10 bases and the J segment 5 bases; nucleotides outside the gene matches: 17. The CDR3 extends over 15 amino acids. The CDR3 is CASSPTAGLNHEQYF. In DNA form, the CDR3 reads TGTGCCAGCAGTCCCACAGCGGGACTTAACCACGAGCAGTACTTC.

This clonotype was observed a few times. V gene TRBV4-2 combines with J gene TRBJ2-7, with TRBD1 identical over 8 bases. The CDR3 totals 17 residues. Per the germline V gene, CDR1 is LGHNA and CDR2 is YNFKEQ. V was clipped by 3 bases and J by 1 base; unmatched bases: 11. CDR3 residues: CASSHTKQGVISYEQYF. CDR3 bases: TGTGCCAGCAGCCATACCAAACAGGGGGTTATATCCTACGAGCAGTACTTC.

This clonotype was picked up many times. As DNA, the CDR3 is TGTGCCAGCAGTGAACAAGGTACAGAGAACACTGAAGCTTTCTTT. Amino acids: CASSEQGTENTEAFF. V usage is TRBV2 and J usage is TRBJ1-1; D remains ambiguous. This CDR3 has 15 residues. Trimming pared 2 bases from V and 1 base from J, leaving 11 bases between. Germline V CDR1 and CDR2: SNHLY, FYNNEI.

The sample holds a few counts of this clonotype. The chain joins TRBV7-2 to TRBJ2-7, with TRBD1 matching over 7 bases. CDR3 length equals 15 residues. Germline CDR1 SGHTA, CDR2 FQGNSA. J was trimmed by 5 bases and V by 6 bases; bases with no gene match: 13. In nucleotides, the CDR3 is TGTGCCAGCAGTTCTACTACCAGGACAGGCCACGAGCAGTACTTC. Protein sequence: CASSSTTRTGHEQYF. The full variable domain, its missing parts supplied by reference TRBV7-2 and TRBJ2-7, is GAGVSQSPSNKVTEKGKDVELRCDPISGHTALYWYRQSLGQGLEFLIYFQGNSAPDKSGLPSDRFSAERTGGSVSTLTIQRTQQEDSAVYLCASSSTTRTGHEQYFGPGTRLTVT.

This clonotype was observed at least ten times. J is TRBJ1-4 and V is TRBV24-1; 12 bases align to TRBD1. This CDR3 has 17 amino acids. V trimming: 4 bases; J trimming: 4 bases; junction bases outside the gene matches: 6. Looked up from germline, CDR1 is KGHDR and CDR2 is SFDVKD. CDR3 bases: TGTGCCACCAGTGACCCGGGGACAGGGGGCGGTAATGAAAAACTGTTTTTT. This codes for CATSDPGTGGGNEKLFF.

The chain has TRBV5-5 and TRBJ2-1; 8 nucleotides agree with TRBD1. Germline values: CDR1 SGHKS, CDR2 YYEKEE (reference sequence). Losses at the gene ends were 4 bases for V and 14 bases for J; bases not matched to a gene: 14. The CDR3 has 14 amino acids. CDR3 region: CASSRFGAVQGEFF. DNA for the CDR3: TGTGCCAGCAGCCGGTTTGGTGCAGTACAGGGGGAGTTCTTC.

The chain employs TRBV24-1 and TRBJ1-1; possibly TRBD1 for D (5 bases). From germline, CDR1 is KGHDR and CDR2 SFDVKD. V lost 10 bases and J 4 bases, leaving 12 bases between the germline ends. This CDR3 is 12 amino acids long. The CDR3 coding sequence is TGTGCCACTGGAGGGGTAGGCACTGAAGCTTTCTTT. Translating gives CATGGVGTEAFF.

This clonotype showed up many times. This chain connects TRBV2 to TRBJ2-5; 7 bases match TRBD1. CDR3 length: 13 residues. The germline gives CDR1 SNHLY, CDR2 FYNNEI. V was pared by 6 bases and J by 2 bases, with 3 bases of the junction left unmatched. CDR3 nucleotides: TGTGCCAGCAGCCCGACAGGGCAAGAGACCCAGTACTTC. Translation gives CASSPTGQETQYF.

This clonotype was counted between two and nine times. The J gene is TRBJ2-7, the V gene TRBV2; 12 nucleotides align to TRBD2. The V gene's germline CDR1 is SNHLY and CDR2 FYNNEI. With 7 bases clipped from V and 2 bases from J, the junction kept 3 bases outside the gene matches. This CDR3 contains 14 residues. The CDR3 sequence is CASTLAGGPYEQYF. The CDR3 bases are TGTGCCAGCACTCTAGCGGGGGGGCCCTACGAGCAGTACTTC.

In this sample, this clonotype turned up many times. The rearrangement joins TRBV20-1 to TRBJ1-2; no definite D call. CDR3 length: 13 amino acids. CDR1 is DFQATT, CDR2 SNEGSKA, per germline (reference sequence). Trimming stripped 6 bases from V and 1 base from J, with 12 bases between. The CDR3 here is CSATSTSNYGYTF. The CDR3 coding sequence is TGCAGTGCCACCTCCACAAGTAACTATGGCTACACCTTC.

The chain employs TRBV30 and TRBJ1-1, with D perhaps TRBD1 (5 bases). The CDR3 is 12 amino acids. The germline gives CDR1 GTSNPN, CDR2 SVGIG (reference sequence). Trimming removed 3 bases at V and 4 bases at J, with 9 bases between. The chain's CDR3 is CAWRGVITEAFF. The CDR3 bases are TGTGCCTGGAGAGGGGTCATCACTGAAGCTTTCTTT.

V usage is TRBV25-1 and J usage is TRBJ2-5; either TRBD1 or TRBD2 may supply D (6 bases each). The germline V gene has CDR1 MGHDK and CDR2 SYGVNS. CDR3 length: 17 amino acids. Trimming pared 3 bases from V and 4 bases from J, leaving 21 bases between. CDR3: CASSDLSRGRVSETQYF. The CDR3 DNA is TGTGCCAGCAGTGACTTGAGTCGGGGGCGCGTCTCAGAGACCCAGTACTTC.

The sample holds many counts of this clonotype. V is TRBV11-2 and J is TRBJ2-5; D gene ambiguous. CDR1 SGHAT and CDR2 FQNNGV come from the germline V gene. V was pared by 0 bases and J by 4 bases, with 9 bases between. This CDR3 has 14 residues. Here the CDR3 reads CASSLDRDRETQYF. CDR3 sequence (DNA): TGTGCCAGCAGCTTAGATAGAGACCGAGAGACCCAGTACTTC.

This CDR3 reads CASSPEGTGITDTQYF. The CDR3 nucleotides read TGTGCCAGCAGCCCCGAGGGGACAGGAATCACAGATACGCAGTATTTT. This rearrangement joins TRBV2 to TRBJ2-3, with 8 bases aligning to TRBD1. The germline CDR1 and CDR2 sequences are SNHLY and FYNNEI. Trimming took 6 bases from V and 2 from J; bases not matched to a gene: 10. The CDR3 totals 16 residues.

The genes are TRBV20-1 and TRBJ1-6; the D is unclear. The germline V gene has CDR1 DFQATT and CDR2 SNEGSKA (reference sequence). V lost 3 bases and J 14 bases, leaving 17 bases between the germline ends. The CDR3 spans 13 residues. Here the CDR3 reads CSARGGSFQTLHF. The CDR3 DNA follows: TGCAGTGCTAGGGGAGGGAGCTTTCAAACCCTCCACTTT.

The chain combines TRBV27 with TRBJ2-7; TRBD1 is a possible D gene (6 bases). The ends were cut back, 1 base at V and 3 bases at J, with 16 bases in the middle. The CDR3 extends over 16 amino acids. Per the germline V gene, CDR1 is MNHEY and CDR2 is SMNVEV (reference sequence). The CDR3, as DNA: TGTGCCAGCAGTTTATATGCGTCCGGACAGCGCTACGAGCAGTACTTC. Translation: CASSLYASGQRYEQYF.

CDR3 in amino acids: CSASGQKYGYTF. The CDR3 DNA follows: TGCAGTGCTAGTGGGCAGAAATATGGCTACACCTTC. The rearrangement joins TRBV20-1 to TRBJ1-2; D unresolved. CDR1 DFQATT and CDR2 SNEGSKA come from the germline V gene (reference sequence). This CDR3 region has 12 residues. The germline V and J ends were trimmed by 3 bases and 5 bases, with 10 bases remaining between them.

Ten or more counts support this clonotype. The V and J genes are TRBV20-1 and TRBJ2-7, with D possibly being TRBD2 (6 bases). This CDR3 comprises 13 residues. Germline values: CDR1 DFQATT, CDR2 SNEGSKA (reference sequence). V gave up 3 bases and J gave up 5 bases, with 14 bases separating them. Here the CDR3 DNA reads TGCAGTGCTAGTAGACTAGTTGGGCACGAGCAGTACTTC. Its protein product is CSASRLVGHEQYF.

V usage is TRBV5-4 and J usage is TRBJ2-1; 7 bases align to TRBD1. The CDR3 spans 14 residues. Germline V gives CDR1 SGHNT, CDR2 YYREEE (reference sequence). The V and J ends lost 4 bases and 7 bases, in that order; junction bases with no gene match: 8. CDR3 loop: CASSPPTGANEQFF. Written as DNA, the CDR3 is TGTGCCAGCAGCCCACCAACAGGGGCGAATGAGCAGTTCTTC.

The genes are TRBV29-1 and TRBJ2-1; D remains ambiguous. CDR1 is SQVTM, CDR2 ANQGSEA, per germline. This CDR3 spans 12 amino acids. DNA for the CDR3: TGCAGGGTAAAATCAGGCCACAATGAGCAGTTCTTC. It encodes CRVKSGHNEQFF.

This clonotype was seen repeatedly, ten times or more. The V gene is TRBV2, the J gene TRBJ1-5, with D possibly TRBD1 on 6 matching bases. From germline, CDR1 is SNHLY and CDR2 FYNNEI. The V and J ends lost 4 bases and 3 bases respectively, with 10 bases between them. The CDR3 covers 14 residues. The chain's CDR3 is CASSVGTSNQPQHF. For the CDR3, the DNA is TGTGCCAGCAGTGTTGGGACATCCAATCAGCCCCAGCATTTT.

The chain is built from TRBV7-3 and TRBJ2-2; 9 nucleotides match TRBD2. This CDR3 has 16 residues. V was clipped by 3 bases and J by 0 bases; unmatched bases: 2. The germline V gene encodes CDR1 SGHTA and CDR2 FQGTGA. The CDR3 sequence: CASSFSGGSNTGELFF. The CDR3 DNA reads TGTGCCAGCAGCTTTAGCGGGGGATCGAACACCGGGGAGCTGTTTTTT.

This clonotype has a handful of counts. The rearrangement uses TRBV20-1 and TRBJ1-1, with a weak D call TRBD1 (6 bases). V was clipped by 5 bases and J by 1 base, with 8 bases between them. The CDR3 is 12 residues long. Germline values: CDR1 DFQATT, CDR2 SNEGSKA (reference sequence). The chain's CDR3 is CSAEGGNTEAFF. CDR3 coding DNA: TGCAGTGCTGAAGGGGGGAACACTGAAGCTTTCTTT.

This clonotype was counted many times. This CDR3 reads CSASRGGTQPQHF. In DNA, the CDR3 is TGCAGTGCTAGTCGGGGTGGCACTCAGCCCCAGCATTTT. The chain employs TRBV20-1 and TRBJ1-5, with D hard to call. The germline CDR1 and CDR2 sequences are DFQATT and SNEGSKA (reference sequence). The CDR3 is 13 residues long. With 3 bases removed from V and 6 bases from J, the gap between germline ends came to 12 bases.

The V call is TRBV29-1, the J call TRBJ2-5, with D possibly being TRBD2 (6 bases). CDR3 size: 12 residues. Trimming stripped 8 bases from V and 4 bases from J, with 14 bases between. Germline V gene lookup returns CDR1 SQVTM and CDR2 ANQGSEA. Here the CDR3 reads CSQAGSSETQYF. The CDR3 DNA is TGCAGCCAAGCGGGCAGCTCAGAGACCCAGTACTTC.

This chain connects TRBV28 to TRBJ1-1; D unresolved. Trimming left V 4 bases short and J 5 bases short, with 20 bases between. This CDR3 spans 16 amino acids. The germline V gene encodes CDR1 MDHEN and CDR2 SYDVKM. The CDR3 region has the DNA TGTGCCAGCAGTTCGACCTCTGGAGGGCGGCTGACTGAAGCTTTCTTT. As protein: CASSSTSGGRLTEAFF.

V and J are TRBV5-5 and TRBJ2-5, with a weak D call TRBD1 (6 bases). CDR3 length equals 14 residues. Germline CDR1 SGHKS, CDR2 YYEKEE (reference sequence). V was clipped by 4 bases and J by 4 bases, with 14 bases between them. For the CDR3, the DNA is TGTGCCAGCAGCGGAACAGGGTCGCCAGAGACCCAGTACTTC. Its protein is CASSGTGSPETQYF.

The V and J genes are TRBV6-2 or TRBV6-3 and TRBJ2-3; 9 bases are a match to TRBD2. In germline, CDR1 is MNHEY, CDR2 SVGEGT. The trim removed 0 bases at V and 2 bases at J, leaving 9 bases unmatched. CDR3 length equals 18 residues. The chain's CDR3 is CASSYSQVAGVITDTQYF. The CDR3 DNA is TGTGCCAGCAGTTACTCTCAAGTAGCGGGGGTGATCACAGATACGCAGTATTTT.

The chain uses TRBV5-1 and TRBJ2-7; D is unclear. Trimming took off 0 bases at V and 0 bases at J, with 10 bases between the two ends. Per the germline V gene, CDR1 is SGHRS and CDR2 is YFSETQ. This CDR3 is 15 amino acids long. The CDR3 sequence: CASSLEPTASYEQYF. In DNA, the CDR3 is TGCGCCAGCAGCTTGGAACCAACAGCCTCCTACGAGCAGTACTTC. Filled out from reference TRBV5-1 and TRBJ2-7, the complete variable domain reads KAGVTQTPRYLIKTRGQQVTLSCSPISGHRSVSWYQQTPGQGLQFLFEYFSETQRNKGNFPGRFSGRQFSNSRSEMNVSTLELGDSALYLCASSLEPTASYEQYFGPGTRLTVT.

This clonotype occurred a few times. The CDR3 nucleotides read TGTGCCTGGAGGACCGGGACATTGGCTTTGGATTCACCCCTCCACTTT. This sequence encodes CAWRTGTLALDSPLHF. The gene calls are TRBV30 and TRBJ1-6; TRBD1 might be the D (6 bases). This CDR3 spans 16 amino acids. The germline V gene encodes CDR1 GTSNPN and CDR2 SVGIG (reference sequence). V lost 3 bases and J 8 bases, leaving 20 bases between the germline ends.